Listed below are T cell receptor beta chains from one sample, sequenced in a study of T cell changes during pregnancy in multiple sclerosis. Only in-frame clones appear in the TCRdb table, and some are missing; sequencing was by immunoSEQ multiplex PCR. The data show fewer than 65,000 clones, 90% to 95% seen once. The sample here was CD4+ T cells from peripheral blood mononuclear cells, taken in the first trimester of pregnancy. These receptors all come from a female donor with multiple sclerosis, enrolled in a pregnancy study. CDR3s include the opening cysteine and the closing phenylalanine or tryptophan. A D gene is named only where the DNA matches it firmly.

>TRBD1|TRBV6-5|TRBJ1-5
CASSPDRDINQPQHF
TGTGCCAGCAGCCCGGACAGGGATATCAATCAGCCCCAGCATTTT
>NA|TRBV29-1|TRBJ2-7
CSAIVQGNKYEQYF
TGCAGCGCGATTGTCCAGGGAAATAAGTACGAGCAGTACTTC
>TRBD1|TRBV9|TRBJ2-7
CASSGADRGRGEQYF
TGTGCCAGCAGCGGCGCGGACAGGGGGCGAGGGGAGCAGTACTTC
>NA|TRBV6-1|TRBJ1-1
CASSDEEGTEAFF
TGTGCCAGCAGTGATGAGGAGGGCACTGAAGCTTTCTTT
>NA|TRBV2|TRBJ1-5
CASSEGVGRGFNQPQHF
TGTGCCAGCAGTGAAGGGGTAGGCAGGGGCTTCAATCAGCCCCAGCATTTT
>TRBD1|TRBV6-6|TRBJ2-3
CATGDRADNTDTQYF
TGTGCCACCGGGGACAGGGCGGATAACACAGATACGCAGTATTTT
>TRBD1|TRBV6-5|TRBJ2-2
CASSSWAGTGIGELFF
TGTGCCAGCAGTTCTTGGGCCGGGACAGGGATCGGGGAGCTGTTTTTT
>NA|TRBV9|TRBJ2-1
CASSPVPTVNNEQFF
TGTGCCAGCAGCCCAGTCCCGACAGTAAACAATGAGCAGTTCTTC
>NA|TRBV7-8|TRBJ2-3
CASSPRGGGGDTQYF
TGTGCCAGCAGCCCTAGGGGCGGGGGCGGAGATACGCAGTATTTT
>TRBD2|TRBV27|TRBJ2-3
CASSFRVIAGGRSTDTQYF
TGTGCCAGCAGTTTTCGGGTGATAGCGGGGGGCCGTAGCACAGATACGCAGTATTTT
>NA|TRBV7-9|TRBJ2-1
CASSFGGRSGASSYNEQFF
TGTGCCAGCAGCTTCGGGGGTAGATCGGGTGCCAGCTCCTACAATGAGCAGTTCTTC